The 2 T cell receptor beta chains in this list originate from one sample, sequenced in a study of cytomegalovirus exposure and HLA in healthy donors. The PCR ran on 60 Vbeta and 13 Jbeta primers. Measured with immunoSEQ multiplex PCR; TCRdb has only the in-frame clones, and not every one. This sample has tens of thousands of clones; about 53% occur once, and the top ten carry 6.2%. The sequenced sample was PBMCs. Source of these receptors: a woman aged 40 to 50 in good health and CMV-seropositive.

The CDR3 region is CASSSFQGRDGYTF. The CDR3 DNA reads TGTGCCAGCAGTAGCTTTCAGGGCAGGGATGGCTACACCTTC. The chain uses TRBV6-1 and TRBJ1-2; D is possibly TRBD1 (5 bases). V lost 5 bases and J lost 6, with 16 bases in between. The CDR3 length is 14 residues. The germline gives CDR1 MNHNS, CDR2 SASEGT.

Only one count was recorded for this clone. This chain joins TRBV18 and TRBJ2-7; D not resolved. This CDR3 comprises 13 residues. Trimming shortened V by 2 bases and J by 7 bases, and 12 bases separated the two germline ends. From germline, CDR1 is KGHSH and CDR2 LQKENI. This CDR3 is CASSPSDSREQYF. The CDR3 DNA is TGTGCCAGCTCACCAAGCGACTCTAGGGAGCAGTACTTC.